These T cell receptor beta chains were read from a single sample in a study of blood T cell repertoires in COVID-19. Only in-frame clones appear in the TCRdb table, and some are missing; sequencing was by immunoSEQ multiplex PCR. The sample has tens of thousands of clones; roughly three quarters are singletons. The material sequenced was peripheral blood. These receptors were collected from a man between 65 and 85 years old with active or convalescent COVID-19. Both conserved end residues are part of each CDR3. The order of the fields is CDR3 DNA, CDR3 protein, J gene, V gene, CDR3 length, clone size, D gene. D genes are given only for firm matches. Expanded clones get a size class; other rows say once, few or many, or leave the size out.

TGTGCCAGCCTGGCGGGCAACACAGATACGCAGTATTTT	CASLAGNTDTQYF	TRBJ2-3	TRBV28	13	.	.
TGCGCCAGCAGCCTGACAGGAGAGGGGACGTACGAGCAGTACTTC	CASSLTGEGTYEQYF	TRBJ2-7	TRBV5-1	15	few	.
TGTGCCAGCTCACCAGAACACAACTATGGCTACACCTTC	CASSPEHNYGYTF	TRBJ1-2	TRBV18	13	.	.
TGTGCCAGCAGCATTCGGGAAGCGGAGACCCAGTACTTC	CASSIREAETQYF	TRBJ2-5	TRBV5-6	13	.	.
TGTGCCAGCAGCTTGGGCGGGGCCTACAAGATTGAGCAGTTCTTC	CASSLGGAYKIEQFF	TRBJ2-1	TRBV5-4	15	.	.
TGTGCCAGCAGCTTAGGACTAGCGGGGGCGAGCTCCTACAATGAGCAGTTCTTC	CASSLGLAGASSYNEQFF	TRBJ2-1	TRBV7-9	18	.	TRBD2
TGCGCCAGCAGCTTGGAGGCAGACAGGGCCTATGGCTACACCTTC	CASSLEADRAYGYTF	TRBJ1-2	TRBV5-1	15	.	TRBD1
TGTGCCAGTAGTATAGATGGGACAGCAAGTAGAAATCAGCCCCAGCATTTT	CASSIDGTASRNQPQHF	TRBJ1-5	TRBV19	17	.	TRBD1
TGTGCCAGCAGTTTGGGGGGTACCTATGGCTACACCTTC	CASSLGGTYGYTF	TRBJ1-2	TRBV28	13	.	.
TGTGCCAGCAGCCATACTAGCGGGGGGGTCAATGAGCAGTTCTTC	CASSHTSGGVNEQFF	TRBJ2-1	TRBV11-1	15	few	TRBD2
TGTGCCTCATGGCAAGCGGGGGGTTCGGAGGAGCAGTTCTTC	CASWQAGGSEEQFF	TRBJ2-1	TRBV10-3	14	.	TRBD2
TGTGCCAGTAGGTTGACACATACTAGCACAGATACGCAGTATTTT	CASRLTHTSTDTQYF	TRBJ2-3	TRBV19	15	.	.
TGTGCCAGCAGCTTGGCGCTAGCGGGAGGGGGAGAGACCCAGTACTTC	CASSLALAGGGETQYF	TRBJ2-5	TRBV5-4	16	.	TRBD2
TGCGCCAGCAGCCCGGCCAGCGGGGGGTACACAGATACGCAGTATTTT	CASSPASGGYTDTQYF	TRBJ2-3	TRBV5-1	16	.	TRBD2
TGCGCCAGCAGCTTGGCGGGTTATGGCTACACCTTC	CASSLAGYGYTF	TRBJ1-2	TRBV5-1	12	once	.
TGTGCCAGCAGCCAAGATCCAGCGGGGGGAAACACAGATACGCAGTATTTT	CASSQDPAGGNTDTQYF	TRBJ2-3	TRBV4-2	17	once	TRBD2
TGTGCCATCAGTGAGAGAGGAGGGGATGAAAAACTGTTTTTT	CAISERGGDEKLFF	TRBJ1-4	TRBV10-3	14	.	.
TGTGCCAGCAGCGTAGGGGCAGGGGGCAAAAATTCACCCCTCCACTTT	CASSVGAGGKNSPLHF	TRBJ1-6	TRBV9	16	.	TRBD1
TGTGCCAGCAGCCAAGGTCCGGGACAGGGGAACACTGAAGCTTTCTTT	CASSQGPGQGNTEAFF	TRBJ1-1	TRBV4-2	16	.	TRBD1